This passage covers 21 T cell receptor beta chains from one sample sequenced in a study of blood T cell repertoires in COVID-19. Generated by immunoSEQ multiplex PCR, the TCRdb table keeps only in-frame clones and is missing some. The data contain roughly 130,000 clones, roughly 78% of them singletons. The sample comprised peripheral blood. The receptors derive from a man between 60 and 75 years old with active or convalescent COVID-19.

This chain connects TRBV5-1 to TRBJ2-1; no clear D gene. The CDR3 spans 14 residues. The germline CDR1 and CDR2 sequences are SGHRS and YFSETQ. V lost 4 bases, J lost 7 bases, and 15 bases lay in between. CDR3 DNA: TGCGCCAGCAGCCCGGAGCGACGAGCTAATGAGCAGTTCTTC. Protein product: CASSPERRANEQFF.

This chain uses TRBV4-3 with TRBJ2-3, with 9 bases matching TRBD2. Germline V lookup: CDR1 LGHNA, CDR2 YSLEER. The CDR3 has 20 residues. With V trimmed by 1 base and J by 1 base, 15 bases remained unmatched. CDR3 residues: CASSQGYFAGGTGGTDTQYF. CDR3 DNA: TGCGCCAGCAGCCAAGGTTATTTTGCGGGAGGGACCGGGGGCACAGATACGCAGTATTTT.

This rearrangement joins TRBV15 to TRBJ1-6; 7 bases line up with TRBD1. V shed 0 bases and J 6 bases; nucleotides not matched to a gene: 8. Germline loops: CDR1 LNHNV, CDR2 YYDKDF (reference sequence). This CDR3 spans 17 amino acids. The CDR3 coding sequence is TGTGCCACCAGCAGAGAAATACAGGGGAGGCGTAATTCACCCCTCCACTTT. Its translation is CATSREIQGRRNSPLHF. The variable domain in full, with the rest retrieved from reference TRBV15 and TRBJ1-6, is DAMVIQNPRYQVTQFGKPVTLSCSQTLNHNVMYWYQQKSSQAPKLLFHYYDKDFNNEADTPDNFQSRRPNTSFCFLDIRSPGLGDTAMYLCATSREIQGRRNSPLHFGNGTRLTVT.

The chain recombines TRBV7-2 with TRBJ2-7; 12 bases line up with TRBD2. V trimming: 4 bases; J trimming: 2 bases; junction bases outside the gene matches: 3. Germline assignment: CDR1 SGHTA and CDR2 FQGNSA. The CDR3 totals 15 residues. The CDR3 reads CASSSTSGSPYEQYF. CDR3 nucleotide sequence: TGTGCCAGCAGCTCGACTAGCGGGAGTCCCTACGAGCAGTACTTC. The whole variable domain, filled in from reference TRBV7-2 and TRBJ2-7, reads GAGVSQSPSNKVTEKGKDVELRCDPISGHTALYWYRQSLGQGLEFLIYFQGNSAPDKSGLPSDRFSAERTGGSVSTLTIQRTQQEDSAVYLCASSSTSGSPYEQYFGPGTRLTVT.

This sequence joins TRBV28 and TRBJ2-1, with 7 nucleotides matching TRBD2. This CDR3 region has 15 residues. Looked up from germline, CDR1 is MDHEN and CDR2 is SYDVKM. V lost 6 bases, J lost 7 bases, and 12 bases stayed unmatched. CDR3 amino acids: CASSLTSRPRNEQFF. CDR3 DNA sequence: TGTGCCAGCAGCCTGACTAGCCGCCCCAGGAATGAGCAGTTCTTC.

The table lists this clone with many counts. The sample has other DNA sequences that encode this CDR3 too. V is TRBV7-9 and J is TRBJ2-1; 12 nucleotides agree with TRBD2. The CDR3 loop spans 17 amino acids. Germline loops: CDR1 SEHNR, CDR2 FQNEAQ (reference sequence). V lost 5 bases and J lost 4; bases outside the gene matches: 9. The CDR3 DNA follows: TGTGCCAGCAGCCCAACTAGCGGGAGGCCAGGATACAATGAGCAGTTCTTC. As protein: CASSPTSGRPGYNEQFF. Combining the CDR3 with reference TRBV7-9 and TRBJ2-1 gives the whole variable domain DTGVSQNPRHKITKRGQNVTFRCDPISEHNRLYWYRQTLGQGPEFLTYFQNEAQLEKSRLLSDRFSAERPKGSFSTLEIQRTEQGDSAMYLCASSPTSGRPGYNEQFFGPGTRLTVL.

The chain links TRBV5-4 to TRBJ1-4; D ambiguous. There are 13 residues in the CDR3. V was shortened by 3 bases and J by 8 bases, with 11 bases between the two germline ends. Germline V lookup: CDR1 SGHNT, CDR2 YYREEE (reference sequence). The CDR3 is CASSSAGSEKLFF. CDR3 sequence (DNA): TGTGCCAGCAGCTCGGCAGGATCCGAAAAACTGTTTTTT.

The CDR3, as DNA: TGCGCCAGCAGCTTGAATAGTCAGGACAGCTCTGGAAACACCATATATTTT. As protein: CASSLNSQDSSGNTIYF. This rearrangement joins TRBV5-1 to TRBJ1-3, with D tentatively TRBD1 (6 bases). The V gene lost 1 base and the J gene lost 0 bases, with 14 bases spanning the gap. Per the germline V gene, CDR1 is SGHRS and CDR2 is YFSETQ. The CDR3 runs to 17 residues.

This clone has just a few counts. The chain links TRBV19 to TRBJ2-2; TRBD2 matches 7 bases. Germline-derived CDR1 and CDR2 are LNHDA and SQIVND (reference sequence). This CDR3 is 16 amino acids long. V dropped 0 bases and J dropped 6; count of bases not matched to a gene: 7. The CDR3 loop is CASSIEGGGPSGELFF. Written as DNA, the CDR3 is TGTGCCAGTAGTATAGAGGGGGGAGGGCCCTCCGGGGAGCTGTTTTTT.

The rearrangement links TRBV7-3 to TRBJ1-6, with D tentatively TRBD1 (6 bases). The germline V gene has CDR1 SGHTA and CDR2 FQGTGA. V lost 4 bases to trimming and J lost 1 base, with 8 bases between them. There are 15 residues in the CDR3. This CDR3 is CASSSQGSYNSPLHF. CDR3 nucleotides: TGTGCCAGCAGCTCACAGGGATCCTATAATTCACCCCTCCACTTT. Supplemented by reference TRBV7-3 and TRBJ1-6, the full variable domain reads GAGVSQTPSNKVTEKGKYVELRCDPISGHTALYWYRQSLGQGPEFLIYFQGTGAADDSGLPNDRFFAVRPEGSVSTLKIQRTERGDSAVYLCASSSQGSYNSPLHFGNGTRLTVT.

The CDR3 region is CASSPLHLGQANTEAFF. In nucleotides, the CDR3 is TGCGCCAGCAGCCCACTGCACCTCGGACAGGCGAACACTGAAGCTTTCTTT. The V gene is TRBV4-1, the J gene TRBJ1-1; 7 bases match TRBD1. J lost 1 base, V lost 4 bases, and 12 bases had no gene match. CDR1 MGHRA and CDR2 YSYEKL come from the germline V gene. This CDR3 comprises 17 residues.

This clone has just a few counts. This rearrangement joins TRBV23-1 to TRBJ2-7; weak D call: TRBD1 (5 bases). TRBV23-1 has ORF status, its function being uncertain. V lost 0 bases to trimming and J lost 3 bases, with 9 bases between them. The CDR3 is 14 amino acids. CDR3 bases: TGCGCCAGCAGTCAATCCGACAGACACTACGAGCAGTACTTC. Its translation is CASSQSDRHYEQYF.

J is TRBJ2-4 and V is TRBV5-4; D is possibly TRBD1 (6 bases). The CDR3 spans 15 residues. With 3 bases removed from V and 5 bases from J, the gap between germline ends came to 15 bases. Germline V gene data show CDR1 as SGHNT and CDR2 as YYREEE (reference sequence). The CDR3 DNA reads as TGTGCCAGCAGCTCTAATCCCCGGACAGAAAACATTCAGTACTTC. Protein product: CASSSNPRTENIQYF. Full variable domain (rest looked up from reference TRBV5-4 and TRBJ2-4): ETGVTQSPTHLIKTRGQQVTLRCSSQSGHNTVSWYQQALGQGPQFIFQYYREEENGRGNFPPRFSGLQFPNYSSELNVNALELDDSALYLCASSSNPRTENIQYFGAGTRLSVL.

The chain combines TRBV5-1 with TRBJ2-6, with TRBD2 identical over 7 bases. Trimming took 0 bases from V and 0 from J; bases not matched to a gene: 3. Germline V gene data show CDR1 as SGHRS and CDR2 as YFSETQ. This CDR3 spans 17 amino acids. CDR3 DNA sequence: TGCGCCAGCAGCTTGGTGGGGGGGTCCTCTGGGGCCAACGTCCTGACTTTC. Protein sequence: CASSLVGGSSGANVLTF.

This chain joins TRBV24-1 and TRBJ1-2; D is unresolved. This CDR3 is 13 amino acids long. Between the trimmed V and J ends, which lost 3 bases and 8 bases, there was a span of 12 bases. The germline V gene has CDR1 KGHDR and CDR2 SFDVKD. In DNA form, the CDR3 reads TGTGCCACCAGTGATACCACAGCCTACGGCTACACCTTC. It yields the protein CATSDTTAYGYTF.

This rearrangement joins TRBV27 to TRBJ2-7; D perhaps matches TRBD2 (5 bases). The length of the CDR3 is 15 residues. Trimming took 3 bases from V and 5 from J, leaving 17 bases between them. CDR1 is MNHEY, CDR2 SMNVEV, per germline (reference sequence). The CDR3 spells CASSFLGDLPDEQYF. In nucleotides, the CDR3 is TGTGCCAGCAGTTTCCTCGGGGATCTTCCCGACGAGCAGTACTTC.

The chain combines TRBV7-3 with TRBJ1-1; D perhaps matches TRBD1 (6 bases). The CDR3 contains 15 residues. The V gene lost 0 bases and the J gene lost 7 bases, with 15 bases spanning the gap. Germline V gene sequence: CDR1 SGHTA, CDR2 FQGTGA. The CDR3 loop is CASSLTAGDGREAFF. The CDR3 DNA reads TGTGCCAGCAGCTTAACCGCAGGGGATGGCCGTGAAGCTTTCTTT.

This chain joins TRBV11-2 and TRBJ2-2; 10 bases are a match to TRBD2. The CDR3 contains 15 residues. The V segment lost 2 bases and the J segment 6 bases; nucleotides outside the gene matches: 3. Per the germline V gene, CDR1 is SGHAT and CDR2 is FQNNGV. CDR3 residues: CASSLRLAGPGELFF. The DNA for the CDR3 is TGTGCCAGCAGCTTAAGACTAGCGGGCCCCGGGGAGCTGTTTTTT.

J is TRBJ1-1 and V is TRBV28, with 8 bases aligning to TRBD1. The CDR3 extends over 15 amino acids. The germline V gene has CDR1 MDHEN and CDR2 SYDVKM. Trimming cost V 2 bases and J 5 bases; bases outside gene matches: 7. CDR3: CASSLGNRGWTEAFF. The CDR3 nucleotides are TGTGCCAGCAGTTTAGGCAACAGGGGGTGGACTGAAGCTTTCTTT.

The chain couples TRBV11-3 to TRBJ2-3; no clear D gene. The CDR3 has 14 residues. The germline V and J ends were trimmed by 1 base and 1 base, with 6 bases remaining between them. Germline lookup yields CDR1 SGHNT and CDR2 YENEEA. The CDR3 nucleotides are TGTGCCAGCAGCTTAGGGGCTCGCACAGATACGCAGTATTTT. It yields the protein CASSLGARTDTQYF.

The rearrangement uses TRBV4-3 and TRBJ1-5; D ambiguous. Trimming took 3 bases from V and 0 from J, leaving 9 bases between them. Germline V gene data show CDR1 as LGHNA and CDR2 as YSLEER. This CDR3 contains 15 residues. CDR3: CASSQVLASNQPQHF. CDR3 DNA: TGCGCCAGCAGCCAGGTCCTGGCTAGCAATCAGCCCCAGCATTTT.